The 27 T cell receptor beta chains presented below share a single source sample, sequenced in a study of response to subunit inactivated influenza vaccine. TCRdb itself ran the RT-PCR reads through MiXCR, one entry per CDR3 protein. The repertoire consists of under 800,000 distinct CDR3 sequences, with roughly 14% occurring once and the leading ten covering around 7%. The sequences come from PBMCs from blood, collected around 14 days before vaccination. These receptors were taken from a man aged 50 or older who received an inactivated influenza vaccine.

This chain uses TRBV29-1 with TRBJ2-1; unclear D gene. CDR3 length: 11 residues. The V end was cut by 5 bases, the J end by 7 bases, with 9 bases between. Per germline, CDR1 SQVTM and CDR2 ANQGSEA. CDR3 sequence: CSVRVRNEQFF. The CDR3 nucleotides are TGCAGCGTTCGGGTCCGGAATGAGCAGTTCTTC.

This chain uses TRBV7-2 with TRBJ1-5; no definite D call. The germline CDR1 and CDR2 sequences are SGHTA and FQGNSA. CDR3 length: 13 residues. The V gene lost 2 bases and the J gene lost 7 bases, with 9 bases spanning the gap. DNA for the CDR3: TGTGCCAGCAGCTTACATCATGAACAGCCCCAGCATTTT. Its protein is CASSLHHEQPQHF.

This clonotype was counted many times. V is TRBV12-3 or TRBV12-4 and J is TRBJ1-3; D might be TRBD1 (6 bases). The V gene lost 5 bases and the J gene lost 2 bases, with 10 bases spanning the gap. The CDR3 consists of 14 residues. The CDR3 region is CASSPTGPGNTIYF. The CDR3 DNA reads TGTGCCAGCAGTCCAACAGGGCCTGGAAACACCATATATTTT.

V gene TRBV2 combines with J gene TRBJ2-7; 10 bases line up with TRBD2. Germline CDR1 and CDR2: SNHLY and FYNNEI. CDR3 length: 16 amino acids. Losses at the gene ends were 5 bases for V and 4 bases for J; bases not matched to a gene: 11. CDR3 sequence (DNA): TGTGCCAGCAGTTCACCCACCGGGACTAGCGTTTACGAGCAGTACTTC. Translation gives CASSSPTGTSVYEQYF. Variable domain in full (rest from reference TRBV2 and TRBJ2-7): EPEVTQTPSHQVTQMGQEVILRCVPISNHLYFYWYRQILGQKVEFLVSFYNNEISEKSEIFDDQFSVERPDGSNFTLKIRSTKLEDSAMYFCASSSPTGTSVYEQYFGPGTRLTVT.

The chain uses TRBV28 and TRBJ2-4; D gene ambiguous. The CDR3 has 14 residues. Germline CDR1 MDHEN, CDR2 SYDVKM. Trimming cost V 2 bases and J 2 bases, with 7 bases left between them. The CDR3, as DNA: TGTGCCAGCAGTTTAACGGGTACCAAAAACATTCAGTACTTC. Translated: CASSLTGTKNIQYF.

This clonotype has a handful of counts. The chain carries TRBV29-1 and TRBJ2-2; TRBD1 is a possible D gene (5 bases). The V gene's germline CDR1 is SQVTM and CDR2 ANQGSEA. V shed 5 bases and J shed 0 bases, with 10 bases lying between them. CDR3 length: 14 residues. Written as DNA, the CDR3 is TGCAGCGTTTTGGGCAGGGCGAACACCGGGGAGCTGTTTTTT. This encodes CSVLGRANTGELFF.

This clonotype turned up a few times. The junction departs from germline at one end; a sequencing error may be responsible. The chain uses TRBV7-7 and TRBJ1-6; D unclear. Germline V gives CDR1 SSHAT, CDR2 FNYEAQ (reference sequence). The CDR3 runs to 13 residues. CDR3 DNA: TGTGCTAGCAGCTCAGCGGGAGGATCACCCCTCCACTTT. As protein: CASSSAGGSPLHF.

This clonotype showed up just a few times. The gene calls are TRBV7-2 and TRBJ1-2; D uncertain. Trimming pared 4 bases from V and 3 bases from J, leaving 9 bases between. Germline V gene sequence: CDR1 SGHTA, CDR2 FQGNSA. This CDR3 spans 13 amino acids. The CDR3 sequence is CASSSGRYYGYTF. DNA for the CDR3: TGTGCCAGCAGCTCCGGACGCTACTATGGCTACACCTTC. Combining the CDR3 with reference TRBV7-2 and TRBJ1-2 gives the whole variable domain GAGVSQSPSNKVTEKGKDVELRCDPISGHTALYWYRQSLGQGLEFLIYFQGNSAPDKSGLPSDRFSAERTGGSVSTLTIQRTQQEDSAVYLCASSSGRYYGYTFGSGTRLTVV.

This clonotype was observed a handful of times. The gene calls are TRBV5-1 and TRBJ2-2; D is undetermined. Germline CDR1 and CDR2: SGHRS and YFSETQ. V gave up 0 bases and J gave up 4 bases, with 16 bases separating them. The CDR3 contains 17 residues. The CDR3 sequence: CASSLAARSGTTGELFF. In nucleotides, the CDR3 is TGCGCCAGCAGCTTGGCCGCAAGGTCAGGAACCACCGGGGAGCTGTTTTTT. Together with reference TRBV5-1 and TRBJ2-2, the CDR3 gives the full variable domain: KAGVTQTPRYLIKTRGQQVTLSCSPISGHRSVSWYQQTPGQGLQFLFEYFSETQRNKGNFPGRFSGRQFSNSRSEMNVSTLELGDSALYLCASSLAARSGTTGELFFGEGSRLTVL.

This clonotype has only a few counts. V is TRBV7-8 and J is TRBJ2-3; 8 positions agree with TRBD2. V dropped 4 bases and J dropped 2; count of bases not matched to a gene: 11. The germline V gene has CDR1 SGHVS and CDR2 FQNEAQ. The CDR3 length is 17 residues. CDR3 in amino acids: CASSSRRLAPITDTQYF. CDR3 DNA sequence: TGTGCCAGCAGCTCCCGACGACTAGCGCCTATCACAGATACGCAGTATTTT.

This chain connects TRBV11-2 to TRBJ2-7, with 8 nucleotides matching TRBD1. With V trimmed by 5 bases and J by 1 base, 16 bases remained unmatched. The CDR3 spans 18 residues. Germline lookup yields CDR1 SGHAT and CDR2 FQNNGV. CDR3 region: CASSPLIARQGISYEQYF. DNA of the CDR3: TGTGCCAGCAGCCCCCTTATAGCACGACAGGGGATATCCTACGAGCAGTACTTC.

This clonotype has more than one count but fewer than ten. V usage is TRBV5-4 and J usage is TRBJ2-3, with D possibly TRBD1 on 6 matching bases. The CDR3 covers 15 residues. Trimming pared 4 bases from V and 2 bases from J, leaving 14 bases between. Germline-derived CDR1 and CDR2 are SGHNT and YYREEE (reference sequence). The CDR3 nucleotides are TGTGCCAGCAGCCCCCGGGACATGAACACAGATACGCAGTATTTT. Its translation is CASSPRDMNTDTQYF.

The sample holds a few counts of this clonotype. J is TRBJ2-4 and V is TRBV7-2; D unresolved. The CDR3 spans 14 residues. CDR1 is SGHTA and CDR2 is FQGNSA in the germline V gene. V shed 0 bases and J shed 1 base, with 4 bases lying between them. CDR3 amino acids: CASSLAVAKNIQYF. The DNA for the CDR3 is TGTGCCAGCAGCTTAGCAGTCGCCAAAAACATTCAGTACTTC.

This clonotype has only a few counts. The chain has TRBV10-3 and TRBJ2-3; D may be TRBD2 (7 bases). This CDR3 has 12 residues. The germline CDR1 and CDR2 sequences are ENHRY and SYGVKD. Trimming left V 9 bases short and J 4 bases short, with 11 bases between. The CDR3 bases are TGTGCCATGGGGGGGGCGGCAGATACGCAGTATTTT. Its translation is CAMGGAADTQYF.

The rearrangement links TRBV4-3 to TRBJ2-1; D could derive from TRBD1 or TRBD2 (6 bases each). The CDR3 covers 15 residues. V was shortened by 1 base and J by 8 bases, with 15 bases between the two germline ends. Germline CDR1 LGHNA, CDR2 YSLEER. The CDR3 loop reads CASSQGAGEADEQFF. For the CDR3, the DNA is TGCGCCAGCAGCCAAGGGGCAGGGGAGGCCGATGAGCAGTTCTTC.

This clonotype came up a few times. The chain couples TRBV2 to TRBJ1-4, with D hard to call. The CDR3 loop spans 13 amino acids. Trimming took 5 bases from V and 5 from J, leaving 9 bases between them. The germline CDR1 and CDR2 sequences are SNHLY and FYNNEI. The CDR3, as DNA: TGTGCCAGCAGTCCTCGCCCCAATGAAAAACTGTTTTTT. It codes for CASSPRPNEKLFF.

This clonotype has a handful of counts. V is TRBV11-2 and J is TRBJ2-2, with 10 bases fitting TRBD1. Germline V gene data show CDR1 as SGHAT and CDR2 as FQNNGV. This CDR3 is built from 17 residues. The V segment lost 3 bases and the J segment 1 base; nucleotides outside the gene matches: 5. CDR3 in DNA: TGTGCCAGCAGCTTCAGGACAGGGGGACAGAACACCGGGGAGCTGTTTTTT. It yields the protein CASSFRTGGQNTGELFF.

This chain connects TRBV4-1 to TRBJ2-5, with 8 bases that match TRBD2. The V and J ends lost 3 bases and 2 bases, in that order; junction bases with no gene match: 5. The CDR3 runs to 15 residues. Germline V lookup: CDR1 MGHRA, CDR2 YSYEKL. DNA of the CDR3: TGCGCCAGCAGCCACCGGGGGGGCGGGCAAGAGACCCAGTACTTC. Its protein product is CASSHRGGGQETQYF.

There are a few counts of this clonotype. The chain recombines TRBV6-2 or TRBV6-3 with TRBJ2-3, with 7 bases identical to TRBD2. There are 16 residues in the CDR3. Germline CDR1 and CDR2: MNHEY and SVGEGT. Trimming removed 6 bases from V and 1 base from J; junction bases left unmatched: 10. The CDR3 here is CASSPDRRGGTDTQYF. CDR3 DNA sequence: TGTGCCAGCAGCCCTGACCGTCGGGGGGGCACAGATACGCAGTATTTT.

The chain is built from TRBV5-5 and TRBJ2-1; 7 bases agree with TRBD2. V lost 0 bases and J lost 4; bases outside the gene matches: 10. The CDR3 covers 17 residues. In germline, CDR1 is SGHKS, CDR2 YYEKEE (reference sequence). The CDR3 DNA reads as TGTGCCAGCAGCTTGGTCGGGCGACTAGCCTCGTACAATGAGCAGTTCTTC. Protein: CASSLVGRLASYNEQFF.

The rearrangement joins TRBV3-1 to TRBJ2-2; 8 bases match TRBD2. CDR3 length: 16 amino acids. Germline CDR1 is LGHDT and CDR2 is YNNKEL (reference sequence). V dropped 4 bases and J dropped 6; count of bases not matched to a gene: 10. In DNA, the CDR3 is TGTGCCAGCAGCCGCTCCCCAATAGCGGGATCCGGGGAGCTGTTTTTT. This gives the protein CASSRSPIAGSGELFF.

This clonotype appeared a few times. The V call is TRBV6-2 or TRBV6-3, the J call TRBJ2-7; D assignment may be TRBD1 or TRBD2 (5 bases each). V was clipped by 4 bases and J by 3 bases, with 10 bases between them. Per germline, CDR1 MNHEY and CDR2 SVGEGT. The CDR3 has 13 amino acids. CDR3 amino acids: CASSFERGYEQYF. CDR3 nucleotides: TGTGCCAGCAGTTTCGAGAGGGGCTACGAGCAGTACTTC.

This clonotype showed up many times. The chain combines TRBV19 with TRBJ1-5; D is perhaps TRBD1 (6 bases). The CDR3 is made up of 14 amino acids. Germline-derived CDR1 and CDR2 are LNHDA and SQIVND (reference sequence). V was trimmed by 10 bases and J by 6 bases, leaving 19 bases between them. The CDR3 DNA reads as TGTGCCACCTCCTCGACAGGCGTGGGTCAGCCCCAGCATTTT. It specifies CATSSTGVGQPQHF.

This clonotype was observed a handful of times. V is TRBV4-2 and J is TRBJ2-7, with D possibly being TRBD2 (6 bases). There are 16 residues in the CDR3. CDR1 is LGHNA and CDR2 is YNFKEQ in the germline V gene. Trimming removed 0 bases at V and 5 bases at J, with 17 bases between. CDR3 region: CASSQDHRLEFNEQYF. The CDR3, as DNA: TGTGCCAGCAGCCAAGATCACAGACTAGAATTCAACGAGCAGTACTTC.

The V and J genes are TRBV27 and TRBJ1-2, with TRBD1 as a possible D gene (5 bases). The germline V gene has CDR1 MNHEY and CDR2 SMNVEV (reference sequence). CDR3 size: 14 residues. V was cut by 2 bases and J by 3 bases, with 10 bases left in between. CDR3 sequence reads: CASSLGGLDYGYTF. CDR3 coding DNA: TGTGCCAGCAGTTTAGGGGGGTTGGACTATGGCTACACCTTC.

The rearrangement uses TRBV4-1 and TRBJ1-5, with D maybe TRBD1 (6 bases). Germline CDR1 reads MGHRA; CDR2 reads YSYEKL. The CDR3 is 16 amino acids. V was clipped by 3 bases and J by 3 bases, with 15 bases between them. Written as DNA, the CDR3 is TGCGCCAGCAGCCAGTCAGGGGTAATAGACAATCAGCCCCAGCATTTT. This gives the protein CASSQSGVIDNQPQHF.

This clonotype was seen at least ten times. CDR3 DNA: TGCAGTGCATCTCGACTAGTTCAGTACAATGAGCAGTTCTTC. Protein sequence: CSASRLVQYNEQFF. This sequence joins TRBV20-1 and TRBJ2-1, with a possible D match to TRBD2 (6 bases). Looked up from germline, CDR1 is DFQATT and CDR2 is SNEGSKA (reference sequence). V was clipped by 6 bases and J by 4 bases, with 16 bases between them. The CDR3 extends over 14 amino acids.